This T cell receptor (beta chain) was recorded in a study of cytomegalovirus exposure and HLA in healthy donors. General study results and limits: The authors later linked a missense DCLRE1C variant to TCR beta V- and J-gene trimming.

Trimming shortened V by 6 bases and J by 4 bases, and 12 bases separated the two germline ends. CDR3 size: 13 residues. Germline loops: CDR1 SNHLY, CDR2 FYNNEI. A remark on this clone: No antigen is known for it.

60 Vbeta and 13 Jbeta primers were used in PCR. This table comes from immunoSEQ multiplex PCR, and its TCRdb copy is limited to in-frame clones, with some not included. Counted here are approximately 160,000 clones, roughly 80% occurring once; the ten biggest clones make up approximately 1.3%. The sequence was obtained from a man over 45 in good health and CMV-seropositive. This chain uses TRBV2 with TRBJ1-1; D perhaps matches TRBD1 (6 bases). What was sequenced was PBMCs. The CDR3 nucleotides read TGTGCCAGCAGGAGGGGGGGGAGCACTGAAGCTTTCTTT. This codes for CASRRGGSTEAFF.